The clone carrying this T cell receptor (beta chain) was picked up a small number of times. Its target is unknown. This sample is drawn from a study of human T cells and chemical hapten exposure. Background on the study: Variability of per-sample TCR yields stemmed mainly from small differences in pooled library volume.

Germline-derived CDR1 and CDR2 are SGHAT and FQNNGV. With 2 bases removed from V and 7 bases from J, the gap between germline ends came to 11 bases. The CDR3 is made up of 13 amino acids. Time point given: patch test 3, about 24 weeks after DPC sensitization. Treatment reported: therapeutic diphenylcyclopropenone sensitization with weekly scalp DPC. Unfractionated whole blood yielded total RNA. TCRdb reprocessed the RACE reads with MiXCR, giving one entry per CDR3 protein. The top ten hold approximately 24% of the sample, which has some 39,000 distinct CDR3 sequences, over 7.5% seen once. Study-wide results and limits: Patch test score tracked positively with PT1 expanded TCR counts.

This clonotype was sampled from a man between 50 and 59 years old with alopecia areata. Some clones in this sample may be carry-over from other donors' samples. The chain carries TRBV11-2 and TRBJ2-5; D uncertain. The sample here was whole blood, taken in connection with sensitization to the hapten diphenylcyclopropenone (DPC). The CDR3 loop is CASSLSGSGTQYF. The CDR3 bases are TGTGCCAGCAGCTTAAGTGGATCCGGGACCCAGTACTTC. Using reference TRBV11-2 and TRBJ2-5 for the parts outside the CDR3, the full variable domain is EAGVAQSPRYKIIEKRQSVAFWCNPISGHATLYWYQQILGQGPKLLIQFQNNGVVDDSQLPKDRFSAERLKGVDSTLKIQPAKLEDSAVYLCASSLSGSGTQYFGPGTRLLVL.